These 6 T cell receptor beta chains were sequenced from one sample in a study of STAT5B mutations in CD4+ large granular lymphocyte leukemia. The assay was immunoSEQ multiplex PCR, and TCRdb's table has in-frame clones only and misses some. Found here are about 25,000 clones, 74% of them singletons; the top ten hold over 9%. Sequencing input: CD4+ T cells from blood buffy coats. These receptors all stem from a human donor in good health.

The chain is built from TRBV28 and TRBJ1-1; D may be TRBD1 (5 bases). CDR3 length: 14 amino acids. Trimming removed 6 bases from V and 0 bases from J, with 11 bases in between. Germline assignment: CDR1 MDHEN and CDR2 SYDVKM. In DNA form, the CDR3 reads TGTGCCAGCAGGGTACGGGGGATGAACACTGAAGCTTTCTTT. Protein: CASRVRGMNTEAFF.

This chain connects TRBV27 to TRBJ2-1; the D call may be TRBD1 or TRBD2 (7 bases each). The CDR3 sequence is 15 residues long. In germline, CDR1 is MNHEY, CDR2 SMNVEV (reference sequence). V gave up 2 bases and J gave up 6 bases, with 14 bases separating them. CDR3 sequence (DNA): TGTGCCAGCAGTTTAAGACAGGGACTAAGCAATGAGCAGTTCTTC. Protein: CASSLRQGLSNEQFF.

V gene TRBV28 combines with J gene TRBJ1-2; 9 bases fit TRBD1. Germline CDR1 MDHEN, CDR2 SYDVKM. With V trimmed by 6 bases and J by 8 bases, 16 bases remained unmatched. The CDR3 extends over 16 amino acids. The CDR3 DNA is TGTGCCAGCAGCCTCCCGGGACAGGGCTCAGTTGGGGGCTACACCTTC. Translating gives CASSLPGQGSVGGYTF.

The V call is TRBV4-3, the J call TRBJ1-3; possible D gene TRBD1, 6 bases. V gave up 1 base and J gave up 6 bases, with 10 bases separating them. Looked up from germline, CDR1 is LGHNA and CDR2 is YSLEER. The CDR3 extends over 14 amino acids. The DNA of the CDR3 is TGCGCCAGCAGCCAAGTCCGGGGGCAAAACACCATATATTTT. Protein product: CASSQVRGQNTIYF.

This clone was counted once. CDR3 sequence: CASSPPSGGFFEQFF. CDR3 DNA: TGTGCCAGCAGCCCCCCTAGCGGGGGGTTTTTTGAGCAGTTCTTC. The rearrangement joins TRBV7-9 to TRBJ2-1; 11 nucleotides line up with TRBD2. Germline V gives CDR1 SEHNR, CDR2 FQNEAQ (reference sequence). The CDR3 loop spans 15 amino acids. The ends lost 5 bases at V and 9 bases at J; junction bases unmatched: 9.

The table lists this clone with a few counts. The chain carries TRBV4-2 and TRBJ2-3; 13 positions agree with TRBD2. V dropped 1 base and J dropped 4; count of bases not matched to a gene: 5. The CDR3 consists of 17 residues. Germline V gene lookup returns CDR1 LGHNA and CDR2 YNFKEQ. CDR3 sequence reads: CASSQGEGLAGPDTQYF. CDR3 nucleotide sequence: TGTGCCAGCAGCCAAGGGGAGGGACTAGCGGGACCAGATACGCAGTATTTT.